The clone carrying this T cell receptor beta chain was found a few times. The V gene's germline CDR1 is MNHEY and CDR2 SMNVEV (reference sequence). Trimming shortened V by 2 bases and J by 8 bases, and 12 bases separated the two germline ends. This CDR3 region has 14 residues. TCRdb re-derived calls from the RT-PCR reads in MiXCR, one entry per CDR3 protein. The sample lists approximately 200,000 distinct CDR3 sequences, around two fifths seen once, with 33% in the top ten. The sample is drawn from a study of patients and donors after allogeneic stem cell transplantation. Sample: blood, either unsorted or a sorted T cell fraction (not recorded which). This chain joins TRBV27 and TRBJ1-4; D gene uncertain. The receptor was isolated from a human donor who was either an allogeneic HSCT recipient or a stem cell or donor lymphocyte infusion donor (not recorded which). It is not recorded whose cells these are; they may come from a transplant donor. The CDR3 sequence is CASSLRNRWEKLFF. CDR3 coding DNA: TGTGCCAGCAGTTTAAGAAATAGGTGGGAAAAACTGTTTTTT.